This T cell receptor (beta chain) is drawn from a study of PD-1 blockade in classical Hodgkin lymphoma (TCRdb year 2020). In the study overall: Nivolumab dosing was 3 mg/kg intravenously every 2 weeks, continuing until either disease progression or unacceptable toxicity. The study used CyTOF and TCR beta sequencing to define a peripheral blood immune signature of response to PD-1 blockade in classical Hodgkin lymphoma. The paper as a whole reports these results and caveats: Lower diversity was seen in patients whose nivolumab began less than 1 year after ASCT, and these patients were left out of later analyses so that immune reconstitution would not confound the results. Only a single clinical trial cohort was studied, and what caused the repertoire differences, possibly disease activity or prior therapy, remained undefined. Among trial patients, those achieving complete response had baseline diversity similar to that of newly diagnosed patients, while diversity was significantly lower in partial responders and progressors. CD4+ but not CD8+ TCR diversity rose significantly by C4D1 (p=0.0027 vs p=0.16), most apparent in complete responders (p=0.02). Baseline TCR diversity was reported as lower in newly diagnosed patients than in healthy donors, and lower still in relapsed/refractory patients.

The Qiagen DNeasy kit was used to extract genomic DNA from unsorted PBMCs and from the negatively selected CD4+ and CD8+ fractions. TCR beta CDR3 regions were subjected to amplification by immunoSEQ multiplex PCR with primers that anneal to V and J segments. A synthetic immune receptor repertoire was used to minimize amplification bias, and any remaining bias was removed computationally after sequencing. The authors' analysis ran thus. Custom Python scripts were used to quantify repertoire diversity as the Shannon entropy index. Unsorted, CD4+ and CD8+ repertoires were analyzed separately, except for combined analyses in which CD4+ and CD8+ sequences were merged in silico. A clone counted as expanded when the clone's frequency after treatment rose at least 2-fold relative to C1D1, and clones undetected at baseline were given a pseudocount of 0.5. Singleton clones were defined as clones with 0 or 1 copy at C1D1, and non-singleton clones were defined as clones with 2 or more copies. Clones expanded in unsorted samples were labelled as CD4+, CD8+ or unknown by matching protein sequences in sorted samples from the same patient. Wilcoxon tests were applied to paired samples to test diversity changes from C1D1 to C4D1. TCRdb stores this immuneACCESS table with in-frame sequences only. Part of the clones is absent; in the studies checked, under half of the shortfall reflects unresolved V genes, and no reason is known for the rest. That table supplies the V and J calls and clone size; D and trimming were determined from the DNA. Present in this sample are about 41,000 clones, more than 70% of which were seen just once. The top ten hold approximately 20% of the sample.

The time point tag for this specimen amounts to: cycle 1 day 1 (C1D1), immediately before nivolumab initiation. Every trial patient had relapsed after autologous stem cell transplantation, and cohorts A, B and C differed in prior brentuximab vedotin exposure. The trial cohort included 55 to 65 patients with relapsed/refractory classical Hodgkin lymphoma, and each patient had a best overall response of complete response, partial response or progressive disease. In the multi-cohort phase II CheckMate 205 trial, trial patients received single-agent nivolumab. An independent review committee assessed best overall response using the 2007 International Working Group response criteria. PBMCs from the trial were collected at three points: immediately before nivolumab initiation (C1D1), and during therapy at cycle 2 day 1 and cycle 4 day 1. Peripheral blood was collected in 8 mL Vacutainer Cell Preparation Tubes, from which PBMCs were isolated by centrifugation and then cryopreserved.

Notes on this clone: Its antigen is not yet known. Base qualities were left out, and no much larger clone turns up one base away. Other DNA sequences in the sample encode the same CDR3.

This TCR was sampled from a human donor with classical Hodgkin lymphoma. Sequenced material: peripheral blood mononuclear cells (PBMCs), taken at baseline.

The CDR3 has the sequence CASSLETENTEAFF. The nucleotide sequence reads as follows: TGTGCCAGCAGCTTAGAGACAGAGAACACTGAAGCTTTCTTT. The rearrangement combines TRBV7-9 with TRBJ1-1; a tentative D call is TRBD1 (5 bases match). Between the V and J ends, shortened by 1 base and 1 base respectively, the junction contains 7 bases. CDR1 and CDR2 are read off the germline V gene (reference sequence) as SEHNR and FQNEAQ. The CDR3 holds 14 amino acids from the cysteine to the phenylalanine. The DNA shown is the 42-base CDR3, in frame from base 1.